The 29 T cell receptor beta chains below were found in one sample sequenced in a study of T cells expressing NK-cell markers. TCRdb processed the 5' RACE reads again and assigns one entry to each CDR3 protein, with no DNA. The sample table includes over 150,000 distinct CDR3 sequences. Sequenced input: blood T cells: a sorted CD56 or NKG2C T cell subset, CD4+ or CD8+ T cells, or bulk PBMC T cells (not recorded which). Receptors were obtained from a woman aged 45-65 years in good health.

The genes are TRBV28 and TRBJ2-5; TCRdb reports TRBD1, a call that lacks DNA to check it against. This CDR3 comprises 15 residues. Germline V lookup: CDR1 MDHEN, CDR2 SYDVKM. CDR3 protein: CASGTGTGVQETQYF.

The CDR3 reads CATAGLAGVQETQYF. This rearrangement joins TRBV24-1 to TRBJ2-5; the D gene TCRdb calls, TRBD2, cannot be checked with no DNA. Germline CDR1 is KGHDR and CDR2 is SFDVKD. CDR3 length: 15 amino acids.

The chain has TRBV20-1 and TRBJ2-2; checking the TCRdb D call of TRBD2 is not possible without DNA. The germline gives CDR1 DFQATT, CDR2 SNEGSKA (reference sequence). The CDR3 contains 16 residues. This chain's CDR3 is CSAKEQLAGEAGELFF.

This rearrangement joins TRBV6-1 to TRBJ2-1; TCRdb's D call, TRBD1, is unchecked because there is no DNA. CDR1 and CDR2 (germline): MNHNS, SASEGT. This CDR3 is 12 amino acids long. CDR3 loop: CASTNRVDEQFF.

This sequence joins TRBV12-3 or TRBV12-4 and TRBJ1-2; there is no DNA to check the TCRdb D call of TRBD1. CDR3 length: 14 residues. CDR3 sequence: CASSLPDGFYGYTF.

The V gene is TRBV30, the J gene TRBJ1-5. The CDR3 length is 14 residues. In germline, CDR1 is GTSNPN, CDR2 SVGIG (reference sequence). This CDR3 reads CAWSVSPGNQPQHF. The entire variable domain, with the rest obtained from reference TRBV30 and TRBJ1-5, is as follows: SQTIHQWPATLVQPVGSPLSLECTVEGTSNPNLYWYRQAAGRGLQLLFYSVGIGQISSEVPQNLSASRPQDRQFILSSKKLLLSDSGFYLCAWSVSPGNQPQHFGDGTRLSIL.

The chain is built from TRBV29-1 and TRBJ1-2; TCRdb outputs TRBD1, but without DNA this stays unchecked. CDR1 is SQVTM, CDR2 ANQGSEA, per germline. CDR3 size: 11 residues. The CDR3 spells CSGTQGDGYTF.

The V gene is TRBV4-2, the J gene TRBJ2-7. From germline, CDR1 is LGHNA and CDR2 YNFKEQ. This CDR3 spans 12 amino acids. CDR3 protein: CASSHLGGEQYF.

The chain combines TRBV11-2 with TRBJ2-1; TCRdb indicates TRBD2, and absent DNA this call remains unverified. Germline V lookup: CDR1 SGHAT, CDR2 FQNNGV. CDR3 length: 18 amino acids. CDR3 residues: CASSLVDVGTSGTVEQFF.

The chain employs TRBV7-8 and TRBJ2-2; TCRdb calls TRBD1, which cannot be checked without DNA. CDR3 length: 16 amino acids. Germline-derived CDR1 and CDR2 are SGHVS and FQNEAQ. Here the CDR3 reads CASSGLSGANTGELFF.

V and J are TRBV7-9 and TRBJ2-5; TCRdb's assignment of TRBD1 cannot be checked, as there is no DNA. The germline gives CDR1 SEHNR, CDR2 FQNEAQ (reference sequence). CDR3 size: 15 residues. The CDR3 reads CASSPAGDGQETQYF.

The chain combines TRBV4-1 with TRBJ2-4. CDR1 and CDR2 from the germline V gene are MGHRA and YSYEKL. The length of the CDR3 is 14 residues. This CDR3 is CASSPRLAENIQYF.

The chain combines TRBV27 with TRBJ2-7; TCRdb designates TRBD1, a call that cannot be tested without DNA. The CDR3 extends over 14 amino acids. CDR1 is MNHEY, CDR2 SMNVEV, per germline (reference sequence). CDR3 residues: CASSLRGQSGEQYF.

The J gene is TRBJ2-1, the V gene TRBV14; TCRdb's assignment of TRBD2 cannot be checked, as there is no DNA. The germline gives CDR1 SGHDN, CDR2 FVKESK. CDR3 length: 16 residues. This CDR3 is CASSHNGRVIVNEQFF. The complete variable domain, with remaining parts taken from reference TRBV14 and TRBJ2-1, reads EAGVTQFPSHSVIEKGQTVTLRCDPISGHDNLYWYRRVMGKEIKFLLHFVKESKQDESGMPNNRFLAERTGGTYSTLKVQPAELEDSGVYFCASSHNGRVIVNEQFFGPGTRLTVL.

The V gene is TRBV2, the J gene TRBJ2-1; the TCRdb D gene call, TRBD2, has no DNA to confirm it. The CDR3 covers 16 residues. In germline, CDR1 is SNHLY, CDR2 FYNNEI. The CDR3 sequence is CASSEEGLALYNEQFF.

CDR3 sequence: CASSVGQGGDTQYF. This chain connects TRBV5-1 to TRBJ2-3; the D call of TRBD1 rests on TCRdb alone, since no DNA is present to check it. The germline V gene encodes CDR1 SGHRS and CDR2 YFSETQ. The CDR3 loop spans 14 amino acids. The full variable domain, completed using reference TRBV5-1 and TRBJ2-3, is KAGVTQTPRYLIKTRGQQVTLSCSPISGHRSVSWYQQTPGQGLQFLFEYFSETQRNKGNFPGRFSGRQFSNSRSEMNVSTLELGDSALYLCASSVGQGGDTQYFGPGTRLTVL.

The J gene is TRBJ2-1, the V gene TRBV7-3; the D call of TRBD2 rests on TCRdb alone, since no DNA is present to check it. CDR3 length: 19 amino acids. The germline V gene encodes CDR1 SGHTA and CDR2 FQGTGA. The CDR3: CASSLEAPSGPNYDNEQFF.

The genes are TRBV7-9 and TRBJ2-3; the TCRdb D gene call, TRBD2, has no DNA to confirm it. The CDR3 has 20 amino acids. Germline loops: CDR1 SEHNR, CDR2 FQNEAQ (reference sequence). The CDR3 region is CASSPTLPGLAGGGTDTQYF.

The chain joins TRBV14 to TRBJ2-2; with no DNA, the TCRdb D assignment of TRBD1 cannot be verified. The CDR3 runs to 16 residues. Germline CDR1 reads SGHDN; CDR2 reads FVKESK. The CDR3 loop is CASSQGGTGISGELFF.

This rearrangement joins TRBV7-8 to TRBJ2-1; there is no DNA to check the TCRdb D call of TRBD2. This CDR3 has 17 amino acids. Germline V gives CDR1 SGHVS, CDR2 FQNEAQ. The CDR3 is CASSRTPLAGAYNEQFF.

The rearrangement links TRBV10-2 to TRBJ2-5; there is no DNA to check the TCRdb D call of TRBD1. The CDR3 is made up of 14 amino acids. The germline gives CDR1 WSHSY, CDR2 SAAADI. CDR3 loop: CASSESRGRETQYF.

The CDR3: CASSDLKIGGELFF. The rearrangement joins TRBV6-1 to TRBJ2-2. Germline CDR1 and CDR2: MNHNS and SASEGT. The CDR3 runs to 14 residues.

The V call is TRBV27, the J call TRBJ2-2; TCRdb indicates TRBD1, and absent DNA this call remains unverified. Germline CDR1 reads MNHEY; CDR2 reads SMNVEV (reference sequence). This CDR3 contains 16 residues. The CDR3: CASRLPGTGKAGELFF.

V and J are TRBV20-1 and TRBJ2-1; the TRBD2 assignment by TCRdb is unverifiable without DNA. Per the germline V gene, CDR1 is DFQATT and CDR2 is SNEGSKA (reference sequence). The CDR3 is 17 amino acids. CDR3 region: CSARVLTSGITYNEQFF.

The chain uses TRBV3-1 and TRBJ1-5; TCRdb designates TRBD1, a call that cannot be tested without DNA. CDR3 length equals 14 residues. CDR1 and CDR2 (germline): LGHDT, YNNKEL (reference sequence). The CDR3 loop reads CASSRYRNNQPQHF.

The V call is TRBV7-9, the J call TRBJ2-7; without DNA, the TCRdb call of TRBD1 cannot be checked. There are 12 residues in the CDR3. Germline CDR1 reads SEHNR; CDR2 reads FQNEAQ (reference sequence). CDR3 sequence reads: CASSVQGVEQYF. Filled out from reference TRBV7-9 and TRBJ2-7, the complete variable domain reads DTGVSQNPRHKITKRGQNVTFRCDPISEHNRLYWYRQTLGQGPEFLTYFQNEAQLEKSRLLSDRFSAERPKGSFSTLEIQRTEQGDSAMYLCASSVQGVEQYFGPGTRLTVT.

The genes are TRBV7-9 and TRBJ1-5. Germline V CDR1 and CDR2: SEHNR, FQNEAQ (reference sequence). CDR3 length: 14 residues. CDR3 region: CASSPVVENQPQHF.

The CDR3: CASSQGTSGSSYNEQFF. The chain recombines TRBV4-1 with TRBJ2-1; checking the TCRdb D call of TRBD2 is not possible without DNA. Germline V gene lookup returns CDR1 MGHRA and CDR2 YSYEKL. This CDR3 comprises 17 residues.

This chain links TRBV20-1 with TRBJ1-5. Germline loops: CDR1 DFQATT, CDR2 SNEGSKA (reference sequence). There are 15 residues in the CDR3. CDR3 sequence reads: CSVRDPGQSNQPQHF.